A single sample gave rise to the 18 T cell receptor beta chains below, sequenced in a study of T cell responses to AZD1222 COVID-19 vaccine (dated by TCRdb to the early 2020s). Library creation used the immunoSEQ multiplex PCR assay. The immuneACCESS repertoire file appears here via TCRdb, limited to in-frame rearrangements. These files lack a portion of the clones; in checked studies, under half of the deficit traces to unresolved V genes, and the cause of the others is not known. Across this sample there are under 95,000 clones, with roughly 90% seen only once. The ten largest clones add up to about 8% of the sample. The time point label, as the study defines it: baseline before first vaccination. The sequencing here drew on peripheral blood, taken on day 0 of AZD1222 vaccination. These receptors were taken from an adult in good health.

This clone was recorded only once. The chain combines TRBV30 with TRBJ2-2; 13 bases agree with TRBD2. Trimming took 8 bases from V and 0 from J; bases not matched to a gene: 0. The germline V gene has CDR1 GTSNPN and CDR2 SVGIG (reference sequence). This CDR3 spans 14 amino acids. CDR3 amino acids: CAGTSGANTGELFF. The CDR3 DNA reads TGTGCCGGGACTAGCGGGGCGAACACCGGGGAGCTGTTTTTT.

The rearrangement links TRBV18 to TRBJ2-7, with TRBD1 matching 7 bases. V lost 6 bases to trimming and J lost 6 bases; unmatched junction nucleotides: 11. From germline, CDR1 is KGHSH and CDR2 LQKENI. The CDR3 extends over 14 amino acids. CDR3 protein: CASSSDRNSREQYF. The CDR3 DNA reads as TGTGCCAGCTCCTCGGACAGGAACAGTCGCGAGCAGTACTTC.

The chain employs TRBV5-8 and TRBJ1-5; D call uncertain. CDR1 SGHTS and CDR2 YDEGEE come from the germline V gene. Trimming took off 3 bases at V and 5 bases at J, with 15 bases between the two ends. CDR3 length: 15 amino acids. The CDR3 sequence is CASSSGQYLHQPQHF. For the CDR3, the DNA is TGTGCCAGCAGCTCCGGGCAGTACTTACATCAGCCCCAGCATTTT.

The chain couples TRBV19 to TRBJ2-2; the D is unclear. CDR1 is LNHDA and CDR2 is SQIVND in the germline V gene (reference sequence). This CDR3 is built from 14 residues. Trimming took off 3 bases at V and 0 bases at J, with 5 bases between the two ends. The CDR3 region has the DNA TGTGCCAGTAGTATCCAGACGAACACCGGGGAGCTGTTTTTT. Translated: CASSIQTNTGELFF.

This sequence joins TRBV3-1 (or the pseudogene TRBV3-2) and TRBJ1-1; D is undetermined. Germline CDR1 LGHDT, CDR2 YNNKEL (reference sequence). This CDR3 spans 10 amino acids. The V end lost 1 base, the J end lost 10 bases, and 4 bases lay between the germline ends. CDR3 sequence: CASSQVIAFF. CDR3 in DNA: TGTGCCAGCAGCCAAGTAATAGCTTTCTTT.

The CDR3 bases are TGTGCTAGTGGAAAACGGCCCGCAGGGCACGAGCAGTACTTC. It specifies CASGKRPAGHEQYF. J is TRBJ2-7 and V is TRBV12-5; possibly TRBD1 for D (5 bases). This CDR3 has 14 residues. Germline-derived CDR1 and CDR2 are LGHNT and FRNRAP. V gave up 6 bases and J gave up 5 bases, with 17 bases separating them.

This CDR3 is CATSRSGGEPLHF. CDR3 DNA sequence: TGTGCCACCAGCAGGTCCGGAGGGGAACCCCTCCACTTT. V is TRBV15 and J is TRBJ1-6, with a possible D match to TRBD1 (5 bases). CDR1 and CDR2 from the germline V gene are LNHNV and YYDKDF (reference sequence). This CDR3 region has 13 residues. The V gene lost 3 bases and the J gene lost 12 bases, with 12 bases spanning the gap.

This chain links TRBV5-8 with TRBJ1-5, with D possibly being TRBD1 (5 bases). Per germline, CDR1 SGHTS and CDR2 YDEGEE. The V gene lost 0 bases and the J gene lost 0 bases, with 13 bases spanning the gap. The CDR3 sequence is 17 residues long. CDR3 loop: CASSLEPTAYSNQPQHF. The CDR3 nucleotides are TGTGCCAGCAGCTTGGAGCCGACAGCTTATAGCAATCAGCCCCAGCATTTT.

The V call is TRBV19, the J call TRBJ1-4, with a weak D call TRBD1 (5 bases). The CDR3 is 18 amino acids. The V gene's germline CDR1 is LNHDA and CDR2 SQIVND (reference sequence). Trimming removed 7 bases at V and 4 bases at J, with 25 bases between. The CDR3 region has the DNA TGTGCCAGTAATTCCCCCCAAAAGGTGGGGGGGATTAATGAAAAACTGTTTTTT. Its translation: CASNSPQKVGGINEKLFF.

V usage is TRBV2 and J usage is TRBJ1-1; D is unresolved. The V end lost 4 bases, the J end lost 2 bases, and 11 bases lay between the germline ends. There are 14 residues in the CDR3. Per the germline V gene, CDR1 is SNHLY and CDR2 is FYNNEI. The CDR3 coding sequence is TGTGCCAGCAGTGCCGAAGGTAAAAACACTGAAGCTTTCTTT. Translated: CASSAEGKNTEAFF. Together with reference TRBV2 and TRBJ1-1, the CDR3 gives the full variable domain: EPEVTQTPSHQVTQMGQEVILRCVPISNHLYFYWYRQILGQKVEFLVSFYNNEISEKSEIFDDQFSVERPDGSNFTLKIRSTKLEDSAMYFCASSAEGKNTEAFFGQGTRLTVV.

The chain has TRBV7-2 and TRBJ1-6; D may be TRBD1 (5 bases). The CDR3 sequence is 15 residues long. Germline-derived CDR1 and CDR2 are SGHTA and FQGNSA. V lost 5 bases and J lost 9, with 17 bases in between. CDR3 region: CASSLVAGGSSPLHF. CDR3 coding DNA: TGTGCCAGCAGCCTAGTTGCCGGGGGTAGTTCACCCCTCCACTTT.

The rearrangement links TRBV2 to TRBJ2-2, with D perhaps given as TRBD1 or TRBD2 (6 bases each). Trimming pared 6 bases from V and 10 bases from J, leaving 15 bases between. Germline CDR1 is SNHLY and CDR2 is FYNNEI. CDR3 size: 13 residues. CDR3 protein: CASRRQGREELFF. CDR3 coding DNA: TGTGCCAGCAGGAGGCAGGGGCGGGAGGAGCTGTTTTTT.

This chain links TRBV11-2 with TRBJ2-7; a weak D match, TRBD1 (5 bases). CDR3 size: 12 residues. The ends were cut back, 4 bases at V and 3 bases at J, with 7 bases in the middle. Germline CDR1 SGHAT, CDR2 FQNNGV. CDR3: CASSSDSYEQYF. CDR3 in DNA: TGTGCCAGCAGCTCAGACAGCTACGAGCAGTACTTC.

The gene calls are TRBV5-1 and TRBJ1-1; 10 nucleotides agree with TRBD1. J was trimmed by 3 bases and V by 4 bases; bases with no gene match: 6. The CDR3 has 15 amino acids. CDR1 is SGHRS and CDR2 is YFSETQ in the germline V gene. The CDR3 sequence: CASSNGTGVDTEAFF. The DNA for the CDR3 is TGCGCCAGCAGCAACGGGACAGGGGTTGACACTGAAGCTTTCTTT.

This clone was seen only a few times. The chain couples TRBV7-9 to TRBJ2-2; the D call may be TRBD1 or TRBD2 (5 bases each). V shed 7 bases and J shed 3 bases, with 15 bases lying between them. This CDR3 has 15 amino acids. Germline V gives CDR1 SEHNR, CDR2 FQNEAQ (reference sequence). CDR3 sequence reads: CASTPGLGDTGELFF. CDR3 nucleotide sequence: TGTGCCAGCACCCCAGGGCTGGGAGACACCGGGGAGCTGTTTTTT.

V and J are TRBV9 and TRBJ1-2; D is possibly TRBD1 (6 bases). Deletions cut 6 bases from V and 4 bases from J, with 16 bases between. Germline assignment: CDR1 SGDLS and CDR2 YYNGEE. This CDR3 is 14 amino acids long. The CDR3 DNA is TGTGCCAGCACCCAGCCGGGGGGGCTCTATGGCTACACCTTC. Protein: CASTQPGGLYGYTF.

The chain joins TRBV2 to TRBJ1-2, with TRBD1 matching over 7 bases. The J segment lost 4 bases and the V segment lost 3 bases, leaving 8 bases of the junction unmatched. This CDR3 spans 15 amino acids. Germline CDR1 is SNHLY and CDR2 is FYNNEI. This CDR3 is CASSDSRTGSYGYTF. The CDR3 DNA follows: TGTGCCAGCAGTGATTCGAGGACAGGCTCCTATGGCTACACCTTC.

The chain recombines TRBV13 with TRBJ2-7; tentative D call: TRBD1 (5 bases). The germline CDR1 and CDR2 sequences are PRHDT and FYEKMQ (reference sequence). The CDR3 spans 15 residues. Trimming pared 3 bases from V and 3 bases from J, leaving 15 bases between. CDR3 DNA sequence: TGTGCCAGCAGCTTTGGTGAAGGGGCCGGCTACGAGCAGTACTTC. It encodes CASSFGEGAGYEQYF. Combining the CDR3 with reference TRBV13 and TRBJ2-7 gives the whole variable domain AAGVIQSPRHLIKEKRETATLKCYPIPRHDTVYWYQQGPGQDPQFLISFYEKMQSDKGSIPDRFSAQQFSDYHSELNMSSLELGDSALYFCASSFGEGAGYEQYFGPGTRLTVT.